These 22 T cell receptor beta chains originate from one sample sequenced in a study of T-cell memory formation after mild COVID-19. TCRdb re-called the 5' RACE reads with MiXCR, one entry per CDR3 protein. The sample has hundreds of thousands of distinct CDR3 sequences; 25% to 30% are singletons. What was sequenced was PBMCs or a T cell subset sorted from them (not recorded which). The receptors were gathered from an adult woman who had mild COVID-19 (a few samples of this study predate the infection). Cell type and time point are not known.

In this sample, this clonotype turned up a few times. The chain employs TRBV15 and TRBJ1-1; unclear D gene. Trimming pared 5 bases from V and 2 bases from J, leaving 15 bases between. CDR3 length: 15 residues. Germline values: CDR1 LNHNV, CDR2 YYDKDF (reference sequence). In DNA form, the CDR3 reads TGTGCCACCAGCTCCCCTACGTCCCCTAACACTGAAGCTTTCTTT. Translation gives CATSSPTSPNTEAFF. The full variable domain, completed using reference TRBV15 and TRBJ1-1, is DAMVIQNPRYQVTQFGKPVTLSCSQTLNHNVMYWYQQKSSQAPKLLFHYYDKDFNNEADTPDNFQSRRPNTSFCFLDIRSPGLGDTAMYLCATSSPTSPNTEAFFGQGTRLTVV.

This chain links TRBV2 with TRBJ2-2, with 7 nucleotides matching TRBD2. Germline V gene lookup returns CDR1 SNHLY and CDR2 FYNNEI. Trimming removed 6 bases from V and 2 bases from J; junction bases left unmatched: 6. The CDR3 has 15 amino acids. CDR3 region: CASRGLAVNTGELFF. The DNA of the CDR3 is TGTGCCAGCAGGGGTCTAGCGGTTAACACCGGGGAGCTGTTTTTT.

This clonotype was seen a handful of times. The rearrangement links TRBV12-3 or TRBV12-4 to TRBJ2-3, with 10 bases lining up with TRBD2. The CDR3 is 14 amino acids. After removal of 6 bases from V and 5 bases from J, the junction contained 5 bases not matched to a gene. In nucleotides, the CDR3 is TGTGCCAGCAGCCCGGGACTAGCGAGAGATACGCAGTATTTT. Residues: CASSPGLARDTQYF.

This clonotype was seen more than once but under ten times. CDR3 in amino acids: CASGPHGSRTDTQYF. DNA for the CDR3: TGTGCCAGCGGGCCCCACGGCTCTCGCACAGATACGCAGTATTTT. J is TRBJ2-3 and V is TRBV11-3; unclear D gene. V lost 8 bases and J 1 base, leaving 16 bases between the germline ends. The CDR3 loop spans 15 amino acids. Looked up from germline, CDR1 is SGHNT and CDR2 is YENEEA.

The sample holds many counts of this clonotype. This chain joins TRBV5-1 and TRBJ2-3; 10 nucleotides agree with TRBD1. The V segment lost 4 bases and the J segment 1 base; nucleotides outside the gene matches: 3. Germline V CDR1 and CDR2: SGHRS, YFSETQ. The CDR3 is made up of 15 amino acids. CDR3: CASSPGQGGTDTQYF. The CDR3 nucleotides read TGCGCCAGCAGCCCCGGACAGGGGGGCACAGATACGCAGTATTTT.

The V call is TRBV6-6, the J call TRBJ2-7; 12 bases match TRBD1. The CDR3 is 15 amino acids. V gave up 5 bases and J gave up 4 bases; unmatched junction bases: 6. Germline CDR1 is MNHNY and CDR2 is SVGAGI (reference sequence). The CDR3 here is CASSAPGQGAYEQYF. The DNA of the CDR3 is TGTGCCAGCAGTGCACCGGGACAGGGGGCTTACGAGCAGTACTTC.

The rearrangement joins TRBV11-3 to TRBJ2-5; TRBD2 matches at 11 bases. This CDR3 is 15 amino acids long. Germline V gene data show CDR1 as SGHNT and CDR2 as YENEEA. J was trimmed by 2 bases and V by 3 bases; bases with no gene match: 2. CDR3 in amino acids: CASSFRLAGQETQYF. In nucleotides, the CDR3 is TGTGCCAGCAGCTTCAGACTAGCGGGGCAAGAGACCCAGTACTTC.

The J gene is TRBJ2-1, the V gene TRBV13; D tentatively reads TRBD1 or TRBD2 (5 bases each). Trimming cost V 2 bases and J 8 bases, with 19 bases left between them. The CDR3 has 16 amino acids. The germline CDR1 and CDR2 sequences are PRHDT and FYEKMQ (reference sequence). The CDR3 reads CASSLPGGGTYDEQFF. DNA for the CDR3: TGTGCCAGCAGCTTACCCGGTGGGGGTACGTACGATGAGCAGTTCTTC.

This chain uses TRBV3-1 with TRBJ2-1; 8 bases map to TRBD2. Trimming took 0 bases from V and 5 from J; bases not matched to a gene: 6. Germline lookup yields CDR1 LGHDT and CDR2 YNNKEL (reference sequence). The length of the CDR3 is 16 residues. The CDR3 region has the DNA TGTGCCAGCAGCCAAGAAAGGCTAGCGGGCCACAATGAGCAGTTCTTC. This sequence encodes CASSQERLAGHNEQFF.

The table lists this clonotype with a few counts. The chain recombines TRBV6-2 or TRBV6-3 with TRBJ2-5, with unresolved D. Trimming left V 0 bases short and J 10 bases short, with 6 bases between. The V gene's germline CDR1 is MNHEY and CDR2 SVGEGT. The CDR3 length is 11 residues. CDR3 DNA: TGTGCCAGCAGTTACTCGAGCATCCAGTACTTC. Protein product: CASSYSSIQYF.

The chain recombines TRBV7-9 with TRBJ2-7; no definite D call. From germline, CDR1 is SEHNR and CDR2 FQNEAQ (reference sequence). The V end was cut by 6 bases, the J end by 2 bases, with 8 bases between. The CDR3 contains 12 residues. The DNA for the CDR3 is TGTGCCAGCAGTCCACAGACCTACGAGCAGTACTTC. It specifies CASSPQTYEQYF.

In DNA, the CDR3 is TGTGCCACCCAATTAGACCAACGCCAGAAACTGTTTTTT. Translation gives CATQLDQRQKLFF. J is TRBJ1-4 and V is TRBV6-6; no clear D gene. V was shortened by 10 bases and J by 11 bases, with 20 bases between the two germline ends. Germline values: CDR1 MNHNY, CDR2 SVGAGI (reference sequence). This CDR3 contains 13 residues.

CDR3 in amino acids: CASSQFTGSGNEKLFF. The CDR3 DNA is TGCGCCAGCAGCCAATTCACAGGGTCCGGGAATGAAAAACTGTTTTTT. The chain is built from TRBV4-1 and TRBJ1-4, with a possible D match to TRBD1 (6 bases). Between the trimmed V and J ends, which lost 2 bases and 5 bases, there was a span of 15 bases. Germline V gives CDR1 MGHRA, CDR2 YSYEKL. The CDR3 is 16 residues long.

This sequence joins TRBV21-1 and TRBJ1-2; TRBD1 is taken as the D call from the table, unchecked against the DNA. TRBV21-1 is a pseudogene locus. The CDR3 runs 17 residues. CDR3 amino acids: CASSKGGQHEALYGYTF. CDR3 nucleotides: TGTGCCAGCAGCAAAGGGGGGCAACATGAGGCACTCTATGGCTACACCTTC.

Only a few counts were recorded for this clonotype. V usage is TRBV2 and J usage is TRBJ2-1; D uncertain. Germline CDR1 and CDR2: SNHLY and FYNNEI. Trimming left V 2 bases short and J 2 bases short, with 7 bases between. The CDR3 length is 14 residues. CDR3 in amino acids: CASSEIGPYNEQFF. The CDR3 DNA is TGTGCCAGCAGTGAAATTGGCCCCTACAATGAGCAGTTCTTC. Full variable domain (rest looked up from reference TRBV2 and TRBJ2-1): EPEVTQTPSHQVTQMGQEVILRCVPISNHLYFYWYRQILGQKVEFLVSFYNNEISEKSEIFDDQFSVERPDGSNFTLKIRSTKLEDSAMYFCASSEIGPYNEQFFGPGTRLTVL.

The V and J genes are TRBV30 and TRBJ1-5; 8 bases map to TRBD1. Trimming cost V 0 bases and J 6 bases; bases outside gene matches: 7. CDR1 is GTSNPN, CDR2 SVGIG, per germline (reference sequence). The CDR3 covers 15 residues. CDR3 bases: TGTGCCTGGAGTGTCTTGACAGGGACAGGTCAGCCCCAGCATTTT. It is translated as CAWSVLTGTGQPQHF.

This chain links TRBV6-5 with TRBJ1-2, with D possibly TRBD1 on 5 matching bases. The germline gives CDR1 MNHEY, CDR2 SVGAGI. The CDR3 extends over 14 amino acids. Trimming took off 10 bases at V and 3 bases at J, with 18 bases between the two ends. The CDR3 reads CATRLGGSDYGYTF. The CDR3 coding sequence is TGTGCCACCCGTCTGGGGGGATCCGACTATGGCTACACCTTC.

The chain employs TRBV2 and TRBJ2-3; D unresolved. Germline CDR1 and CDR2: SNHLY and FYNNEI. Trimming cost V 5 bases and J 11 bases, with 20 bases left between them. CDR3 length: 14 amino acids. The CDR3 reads CASSPVGSRSWQYF. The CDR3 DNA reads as TGTGCCAGCAGTCCCGTGGGGTCCAGGTCCTGGCAGTATTTT.

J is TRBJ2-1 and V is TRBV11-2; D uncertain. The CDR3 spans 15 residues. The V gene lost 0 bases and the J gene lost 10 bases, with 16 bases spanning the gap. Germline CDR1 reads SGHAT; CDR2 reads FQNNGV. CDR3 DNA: TGTGCCAGCAGCTTAGATGGCCCTTCCCAGTTAGAGCAGTTCTTC. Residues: CASSLDGPSQLEQFF. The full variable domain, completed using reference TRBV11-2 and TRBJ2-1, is EAGVAQSPRYKIIEKRQSVAFWCNPISGHATLYWYQQILGQGPKLLIQFQNNGVVDDSQLPKDRFSAERLKGVDSTLKIQPAKLEDSAVYLCASSLDGPSQLEQFFGPGTRLTVL.

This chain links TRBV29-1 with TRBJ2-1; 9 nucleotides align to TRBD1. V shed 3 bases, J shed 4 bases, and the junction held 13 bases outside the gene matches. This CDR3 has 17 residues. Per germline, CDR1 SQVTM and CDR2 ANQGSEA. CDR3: CSVDPDRGISTYNEQFF. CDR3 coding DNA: TGCAGCGTTGATCCGGACAGGGGAATTTCCACGTACAATGAGCAGTTCTTC.

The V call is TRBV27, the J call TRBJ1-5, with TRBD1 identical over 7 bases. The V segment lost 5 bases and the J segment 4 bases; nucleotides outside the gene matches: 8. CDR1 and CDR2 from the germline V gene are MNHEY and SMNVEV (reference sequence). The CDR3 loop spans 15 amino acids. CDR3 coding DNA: TGTGCCAGCAGTCCATCCGGGACAGTAAATCAGCCCCAGCATTTT. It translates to CASSPSGTVNQPQHF.

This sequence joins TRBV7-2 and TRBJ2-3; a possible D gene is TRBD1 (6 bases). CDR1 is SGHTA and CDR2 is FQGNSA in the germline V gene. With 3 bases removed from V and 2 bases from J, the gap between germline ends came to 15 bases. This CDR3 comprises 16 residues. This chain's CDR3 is CASSFMGARPTDTQYF. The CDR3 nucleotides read TGTGCCAGCAGCTTCATGGGGGCCCGGCCCACAGATACGCAGTATTTT.